This TCR beta chain was recovered during a study of T cell changes during pregnancy in multiple sclerosis. Some clones are missing from TCRdb's copy, which holds only in-frame ones; the method was immunoSEQ multiplex PCR. The sample comprises 95,000 to 150,000 clones, 90% to 95% of which are singletons, and 6.2% rests with the top ten. This clone was seen just once. From germline, CDR1 is SGDLS and CDR2 YYNGEE. J gave up 5 bases and V 3 bases, and 13 bases lay outside the gene matches. This CDR3 spans 16 amino acids. The chain employs TRBV9 and TRBJ2-5; 7 bases are a match to TRBD2. This TCR was recovered from a female donor with multiple sclerosis, enrolled in a pregnancy study. The sequences come from peripheral blood, collected before pregnancy. The CDR3 is CASSARGSGLIETQYF. The CDR3 DNA follows: TGTGCCAGCAGCGCTCGGGGTAGCGGGTTGATTGAGACCCAGTACTTC. Full variable domain (outside the CDR3, taken from reference TRBV9 and TRBJ2-5): DSGVTQTPKHLITATGQRVTLRCSPRSGDLSVYWYQQSLDQGLQFLIQYYNGEERAKGNILERFSAQQFPDLHSELNLSSLELGDSALYFCASSARGSGLIETQYFGPGTRLLVL.